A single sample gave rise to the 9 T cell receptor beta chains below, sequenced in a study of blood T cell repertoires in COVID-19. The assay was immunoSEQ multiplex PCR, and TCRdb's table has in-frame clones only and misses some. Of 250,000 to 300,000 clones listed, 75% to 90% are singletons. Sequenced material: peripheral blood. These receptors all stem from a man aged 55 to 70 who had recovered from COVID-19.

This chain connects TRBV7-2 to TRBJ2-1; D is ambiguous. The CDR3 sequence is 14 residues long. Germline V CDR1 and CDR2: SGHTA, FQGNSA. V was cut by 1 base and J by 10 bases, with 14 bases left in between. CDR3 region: CASSLGFAENEQFF. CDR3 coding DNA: TGTGCCAGCAGCTTAGGGTTTGCGGAGAACGAGCAGTTCTTC.

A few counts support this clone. CDR3 DNA: TGTGCCAGCAGCCAAGAAGTAGCCGGGGAGCAATGGTTCGGCACAGATACGCAGTATTTT. Its translation is CASSQEVAGEQWFGTDTQYF. The chain combines TRBV3-1 (or the pseudogene TRBV3-2) with TRBJ2-3; the D gene is possibly TRBD2 (5 bases). This CDR3 comprises 20 residues. Per germline, CDR1 LGHDT and CDR2 YNNKEL (reference sequence). Deletions cut 0 bases from V and 1 base from J, with 23 bases between.

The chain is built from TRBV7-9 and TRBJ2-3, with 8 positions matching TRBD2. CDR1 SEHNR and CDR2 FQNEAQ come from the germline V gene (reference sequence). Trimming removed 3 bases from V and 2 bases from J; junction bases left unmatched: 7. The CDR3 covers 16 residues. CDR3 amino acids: CASSFLSSGPTDTQYF. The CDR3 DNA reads TGTGCCAGCAGCTTCCTCTCTAGCGGGCCCACAGATACGCAGTATTTT.

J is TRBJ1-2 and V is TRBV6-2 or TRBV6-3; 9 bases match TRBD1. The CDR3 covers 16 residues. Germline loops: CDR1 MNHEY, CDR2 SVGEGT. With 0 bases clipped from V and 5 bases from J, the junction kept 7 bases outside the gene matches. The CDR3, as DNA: TGTGCCAGCAGTTACTCGAAGGGACAGGGAGAATATGGCTACACCTTC. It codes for CASSYSKGQGEYGYTF.

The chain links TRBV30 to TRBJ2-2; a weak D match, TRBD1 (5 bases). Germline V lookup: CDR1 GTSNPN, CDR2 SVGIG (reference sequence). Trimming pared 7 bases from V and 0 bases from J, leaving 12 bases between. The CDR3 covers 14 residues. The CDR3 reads CASPGMANTGELFF. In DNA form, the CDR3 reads TGTGCCTCGCCAGGGATGGCGAACACCGGGGAGCTGTTTTTT. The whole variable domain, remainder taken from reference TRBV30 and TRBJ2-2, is SQTIHQWPATLVQPVGSPLSLECTVEGTSNPNLYWYRQAAGRGLQLLFYSVGIGQISSEVPQNLSASRPQDRQFILSSKKLLLSDSGFYLCASPGMANTGELFFGEGSRLTVL.

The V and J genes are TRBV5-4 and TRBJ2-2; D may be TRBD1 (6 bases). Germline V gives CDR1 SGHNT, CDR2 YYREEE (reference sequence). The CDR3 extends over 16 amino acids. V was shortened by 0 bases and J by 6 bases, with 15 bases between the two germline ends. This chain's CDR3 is CASSLVSQGFSGELFF. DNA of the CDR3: TGTGCCAGCAGCTTGGTTAGTCAGGGGTTTTCCGGGGAGCTGTTTTTT.

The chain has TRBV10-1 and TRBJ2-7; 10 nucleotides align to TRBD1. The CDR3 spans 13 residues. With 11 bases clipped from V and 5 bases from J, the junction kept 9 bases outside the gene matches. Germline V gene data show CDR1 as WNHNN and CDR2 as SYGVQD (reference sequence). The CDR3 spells CAPPSGTGDEQYF. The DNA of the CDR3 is TGCGCCCCACCTTCCGGGACAGGGGACGAGCAGTACTTC.

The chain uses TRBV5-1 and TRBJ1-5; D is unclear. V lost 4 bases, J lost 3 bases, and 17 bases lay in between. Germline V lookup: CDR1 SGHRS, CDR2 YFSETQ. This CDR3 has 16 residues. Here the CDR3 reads CASSPGGGGFNQPQHF. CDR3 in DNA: TGCGCCAGCAGCCCGGGAGGCGGCGGATTCAATCAGCCCCAGCATTTT.

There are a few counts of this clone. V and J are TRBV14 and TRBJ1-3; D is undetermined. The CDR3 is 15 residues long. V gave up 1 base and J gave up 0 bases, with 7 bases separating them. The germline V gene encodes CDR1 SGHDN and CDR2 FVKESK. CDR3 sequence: CASSQVQSSGNTIYF. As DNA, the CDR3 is TGTGCCAGCAGCCAAGTACAGAGCTCTGGAAACACCATATATTTT.